One and the same sample provided the 8 T cell receptor beta chains below, sequenced in a study of blood T cells in healthy people across ages (dated by TCRdb to between 2014 and 2016). Library prep was done by 5' RACE. The data were produced on an Illumina HiSeq 2500. A second PCR of roughly 7 to 12 cycles was run with a J-beta primer mix and a sample-barcoded 5' primer. TCRdb applied fastp at Q25 and MiXCR to the public reads, then kept only in-frame beta chains. Rows are combined by CDR3 protein, so each entry shows the most common genes and DNA. In this sample the table shows about 680,000 distinct CDR3 sequences, more than 40% of which occur a single time. The ten biggest clones cover under 35% of the sample. The sequenced sample consisted of blood. These receptors all stem from a woman in her sixties or seventies in good health.

V and J are TRBV7-2 and TRBJ2-5, with TRBD2 as a possible D gene (6 bases). The CDR3 covers 16 residues. V lost 0 bases to trimming and J lost 1 base, with 12 bases between them. CDR1 is SGHTA and CDR2 is FQGNSA in the germline V gene. The CDR3 region is CASSLAGGRPQETQYF. The DNA of the CDR3 is TGTGCCAGCAGCTTAGCGGGGGGACGGCCCCAAGAGACCCAGTACTTC.

This chain connects TRBV4-2 to TRBJ1-4; 7 bases map to TRBD1. Germline V gives CDR1 LGHNA, CDR2 YNFKEQ. Germline trimming cut 4 bases from V and 4 bases from J; bases unmatched to any gene: 6. This CDR3 is 15 amino acids long. The CDR3 protein is CASSPGQAVNEKLFF. Here the CDR3 DNA reads TGTGCCAGCAGCCCCGGACAGGCAGTTAATGAAAAACTGTTTTTT.

This clonotype was picked up a small number of times. The chain couples TRBV11-2 to TRBJ2-1, with 11 positions matching TRBD2. The CDR3 has 16 amino acids. CDR1 is SGHAT and CDR2 is FQNNGV in the germline V gene. The trim removed 2 bases at V and 4 bases at J, leaving 4 bases unmatched. The CDR3 DNA reads TGTGCCAGCAGCTTATTCACTAGCGGGAGATACAATGAGCAGTTCTTC. Amino acids: CASSLFTSGRYNEQFF.

The rearrangement links TRBV2 to TRBJ2-1, with a possible D match to TRBD2 (6 bases). Trimming shortened V by 7 bases and J by 0 bases, and 10 bases separated the two germline ends. In germline, CDR1 is SNHLY, CDR2 FYNNEI. This CDR3 is 14 amino acids long. The CDR3 loop is CASITGVSYNEQFF. The CDR3 DNA reads TGTGCCAGCATAACGGGAGTCTCCTACAATGAGCAGTTCTTC.

This sequence joins TRBV20-1 and TRBJ2-3; 13 bases match TRBD2. Germline V gene sequence: CDR1 DFQATT, CDR2 SNEGSKA (reference sequence). Losses at the gene ends were 3 bases for V and 8 bases for J; bases not matched to a gene: 8. The CDR3 consists of 15 residues. The CDR3 spells CSASAHGTSGITQYF. CDR3 coding DNA: TGCAGTGCTAGCGCCCACGGGACTAGCGGGATTACGCAGTATTTT.

V is TRBV20-1 and J is TRBJ1-2, with 7 bases fitting TRBD1. V was clipped by 3 bases and J by 4 bases; unmatched bases: 8. Per the germline V gene, CDR1 is DFQATT and CDR2 is SNEGSKA (reference sequence). This CDR3 region has 14 residues. CDR3 amino acids: CSASKTGPSYGYTF. The DNA for the CDR3 is TGCAGTGCTAGCAAGACAGGGCCCTCCTATGGCTACACCTTC.

As to this clonotype: One end of the junction varies from germline; a read error may be responsible. This chain connects TRBV20-1 to TRBJ2-2; 7 nucleotides agree with TRBD1. The length of the CDR3 is 13 residues. CDR1 and CDR2 (germline): DFQATT, SNEGSKA (reference sequence). Here the CDR3 reads CSTRKQGTGELFF. DNA for the CDR3: TGCAGTACTAGGAAACAGGGGACCGGGGAGCTGTTTTTT.

This clonotype was picked up a small number of times. V gene TRBV5-6 combines with J gene TRBJ2-7, with D tentatively TRBD2 (5 bases). This CDR3 is built from 13 residues. V shed 2 bases and J shed 3 bases, with 9 bases lying between them. Per the germline V gene, CDR1 is SGHDT and CDR2 is YYEEEE. CDR3 amino acids: CASSFLSGYEQYF. In DNA form, the CDR3 reads TGTGCCAGCAGCTTTCTCAGCGGCTACGAGCAGTACTTC.